Below are 22 T cell receptor beta chains sequenced from a single sample in a study of cytomegalovirus exposure and HLA in healthy donors. Method: immunoSEQ multiplex PCR; TCRdb's copy keeps in-frame clones and lacks some. This table has about 150,000 clones, 94% appearing once. The sequencing input was PBMCs. The receptor source for this set is a man aged 18 to 30 in good health and CMV-seropositive.

The chain carries TRBV15 and TRBJ2-7, with D possibly being TRBD1 (6 bases). Trimming took off 1 base at V and 3 bases at J, with 13 bases between the two ends. CDR3 length: 15 amino acids. Germline V gene sequence: CDR1 LNHNV, CDR2 YYDKDF (reference sequence). CDR3 amino acids: CATSRVRGQSYEQYF. CDR3 bases: TGTGCCACCAGCAGAGTTCGGGGACAAAGCTACGAGCAGTACTTC.

The V and J genes are TRBV10-3 and TRBJ2-1; 10 nucleotides align to TRBD2. Germline assignment: CDR1 ENHRY and CDR2 SYGVKD. The V gene end was trimmed by 0 bases and the J gene end by 6 bases; junction bases not matched to a gene: 5. CDR3 size: 16 residues. CDR3 region: CAISESGLAGVNEQFF. In DNA form, the CDR3 reads TGTGCCATCAGTGAGTCAGGTCTAGCGGGAGTCAATGAGCAGTTCTTC.

This clone was detected once. This rearrangement joins TRBV7-2 to TRBJ2-2; D remains ambiguous. Trimming pared 1 base from V and 0 bases from J, leaving 9 bases between. Germline values: CDR1 SGHTA, CDR2 FQGNSA. This CDR3 has 16 residues. Here the CDR3 DNA reads TGTGCCAGCAGCTTAGGAGGCTCTTCGAACACCGGGGAGCTGTTTTTT. Translated, it gives CASSLGGSSNTGELFF.

The chain carries TRBV10-1 and TRBJ1-1; no reliable D call. The CDR3 is 16 residues long. V lost 0 bases and J 3 bases, leaving 14 bases between the germline ends. CDR1 is WNHNN and CDR2 is SYGVQD in the germline V gene (reference sequence). As DNA, the CDR3 is TGCGCCAGCAGTGAGTCGACGGCGGCAGTGGACACTGAAGCTTTCTTT. Amino acid sequence: CASSESTAAVDTEAFF.

The chain links TRBV10-3 to TRBJ1-1; 12 bases map to TRBD1. The ends lost 5 bases at V and 1 base at J; junction bases unmatched: 5. CDR3 length: 16 amino acids. Looked up from germline, CDR1 is ENHRY and CDR2 is SYGVKD. The CDR3: CAISPGQGAGNTEAFF. CDR3 nucleotides: TGTGCCATCAGTCCGGGACAGGGGGCGGGGAACACTGAAGCTTTCTTT.

The rearrangement links TRBV2 to TRBJ2-7, with 7 bases aligning to TRBD2. Germline assignment: CDR1 SNHLY and CDR2 FYNNEI. Trimming cost V 0 bases and J 4 bases; bases outside gene matches: 3. The CDR3 length is 14 residues. The CDR3, as DNA: TGTGCCAGCAGTGAAGCGCGGGAGCGGTACGAGCAGTACTTC. It codes for CASSEARERYEQYF.

CDR3: CASSIGLAETQYF. The CDR3 DNA is TGTGCCAGTAGTATCGGGCTAGCGGAGACGCAGTATTTT. The J gene is TRBJ2-3, the V gene TRBV19; TRBD2 matches at 7 bases. This CDR3 is built from 13 residues. Germline V gene data show CDR1 as LNHDA and CDR2 as SQIVND (reference sequence). V was pared by 3 bases and J by 9 bases, with 6 bases of the junction left unmatched.

V is TRBV5-4 and J is TRBJ2-7, with 10 bases lining up with TRBD2. CDR1 is SGHNT and CDR2 is YYREEE in the germline V gene (reference sequence). J gave up 6 bases and V 7 bases, and 19 bases lay outside the gene matches. This CDR3 has 17 residues. In nucleotides, the CDR3 is TGTGCCAGCGCACATGGGGCTAGCGGGAGTGGGGGCTCCGAGCAGTACTTC. It translates to CASAHGASGSGGSEQYF.

The rearrangement links TRBV27 to TRBJ2-7; TRBD2 matches 8 bases. Germline loops: CDR1 MNHEY, CDR2 SMNVEV (reference sequence). V gave up 5 bases and J gave up 7 bases; unmatched junction bases: 16. The CDR3 has 16 residues. The CDR3 DNA reads TGTGCCAGCAGTCAACTGGGACTAGAGGCTACGGGAGAGCAGTACTTC. Amino acids: CASSQLGLEATGEQYF.

The rearrangement links TRBV5-1 to TRBJ2-3; D possibly corresponds to TRBD2 (6 bases). The V gene's germline CDR1 is SGHRS and CDR2 YFSETQ. V shed 7 bases and J shed 3 bases, with 12 bases lying between them. CDR3 length: 13 residues. The CDR3 here is CASSEGRTDTQYF. The CDR3 DNA follows: TGCGCCAGCTCGGAGGGCCGAACAGATACGCAGTATTTT.

The chain couples TRBV6-5 to TRBJ2-1, with 7 bases matching TRBD2. CDR3 size: 15 residues. The trim removed 6 bases at V and 3 bases at J, leaving 8 bases unmatched. Germline V gene lookup returns CDR1 MNHEY and CDR2 SVGAGI. The CDR3 loop is CASRAGAPFYNEQFF. The CDR3 coding sequence is TGTGCCAGCAGGGCGGGAGCCCCTTTCTACAATGAGCAGTTCTTC.

The CDR3 sequence is CASSAAGVIDTQYF. In DNA form, the CDR3 reads TGTGCCAGCAGTGCAGCGGGAGTCATAGATACGCAGTATTTT. The chain recombines TRBV2 with TRBJ2-3; 8 bases agree with TRBD2. V was clipped by 4 bases and J by 5 bases; unmatched bases: 5. CDR1 and CDR2 from the germline V gene are SNHLY and FYNNEI. There are 14 residues in the CDR3.

The chain has TRBV19 and TRBJ2-7, with D possibly matching TRBD2 (5 bases). The CDR3 has 15 residues. The V gene lost 5 bases and the J gene lost 3 bases, with 17 bases spanning the gap. From germline, CDR1 is LNHDA and CDR2 SQIVND (reference sequence). DNA of the CDR3: TGTGCCAGTAGTTTCGTCGGGGTTTTGGACTACGAGCAGTACTTC. It codes for CASSFVGVLDYEQYF.

The gene calls are TRBV5-5 and TRBJ1-1; D is uncertain. The V and J ends lost 2 bases and 0 bases respectively, with 11 bases between them. There are 15 residues in the CDR3. The germline gives CDR1 SGHKS, CDR2 YYEKEE (reference sequence). CDR3 nucleotide sequence: TGTGCCAGCAGCTTCATGAGGGCGATGAACACTGAAGCTTTCTTT. Translated, it gives CASSFMRAMNTEAFF.

J is TRBJ1-4 and V is TRBV2; 10 positions agree with TRBD1. Unmatched junction bases numbered 7, after V lost 6 bases and J lost 3 bases. The V gene's germline CDR1 is SNHLY and CDR2 FYNNEI. The CDR3 spans 16 residues. The DNA for the CDR3 is TGTGCCAGCAGGCCGACAGGGGGCGAGTCTAATGAAAAACTGTTTTTT. This sequence encodes CASRPTGGESNEKLFF.

CDR3 bases: TGTGCCTGGAGGGTCCGGTCGGGAGAAAACATTCAGTACTTC. Translation: CAWRVRSGENIQYF. The V call is TRBV30, the J call TRBJ2-4, with D possibly matching TRBD2 (6 bases). Germline CDR1 is GTSNPN and CDR2 is SVGIG (reference sequence). This CDR3 spans 14 amino acids. The V end was cut by 3 bases, the J end by 5 bases, with 14 bases between. The full variable domain, with the rest looked up from reference TRBV30 and TRBJ2-4, is SQTIHQWPATLVQPVGSPLSLECTVEGTSNPNLYWYRQAAGRGLQLLFYSVGIGQISSEVPQNLSASRPQDRQFILSSKKLLLSDSGFYLCAWRVRSGENIQYFGAGTRLSVL.

DNA for the CDR3: TGTGCCAGTAGTACCACAGGGTTTGGCAATCAGCCCCAGCATTTT. Its translation: CASSTTGFGNQPQHF. The chain combines TRBV19 with TRBJ1-5; possibly TRBD1 for D (6 bases). The V end lost 4 bases, the J end lost 2 bases, and 12 bases lay between the germline ends. From germline, CDR1 is LNHDA and CDR2 SQIVND (reference sequence). CDR3 length: 15 amino acids.

This chain joins TRBV5-1 and TRBJ2-2, with 10 bases aligning to TRBD2. Germline values: CDR1 SGHRS, CDR2 YFSETQ. The CDR3 length is 15 residues. The junction had 6 bases not matched to a gene; V was cut back by 3 bases and J by 7 bases. For the CDR3, the DNA is TGCGCCAGCAGCTACACTAGCGGGAATGGCGGGGAGCTGTTTTTT. This encodes CASSYTSGNGGELFF.

The rearrangement uses TRBV5-1 and TRBJ2-7, with D possibly matching TRBD2 (5 bases). This CDR3 has 13 amino acids. Trimming took 2 bases from V and 4 from J, leaving 10 bases between them. The V gene's germline CDR1 is SGHRS and CDR2 YFSETQ. The CDR3 DNA reads TGCGCCAGCAGCTTTGGCGGCGGGTACGAGCAGTACTTC. Protein: CASSFGGGYEQYF. Combining the CDR3 with reference TRBV5-1 and TRBJ2-7 gives the whole variable domain KAGVTQTPRYLIKTRGQQVTLSCSPISGHRSVSWYQQTPGQGLQFLFEYFSETQRNKGNFPGRFSGRQFSNSRSEMNVSTLELGDSALYLCASSFGGGYEQYFGPGTRLTVT.

The CDR3 DNA is TGCGCCAGCAGCGCGGGACAGGGAGGGGATACGCAGTATTTT. Its protein product is CASSAGQGGDTQYF. The gene calls are TRBV5-1 and TRBJ2-3; 9 bases are shared with TRBD1. The CDR3 is made up of 14 amino acids. The germline V gene has CDR1 SGHRS and CDR2 YFSETQ. V shed 4 bases and J 6 bases; nucleotides not matched to a gene: 6.

The gene calls are TRBV10-3 and TRBJ1-2; D not resolved. V shed 8 bases and J shed 0 bases, with 7 bases lying between them. CDR1 is ENHRY, CDR2 SYGVKD, per germline. This CDR3 comprises 12 residues. The CDR3 DNA reads as TGTGCCATCGGCGGGGCTAACTATGGCTACACCTTC. As protein: CAIGGANYGYTF.

The rearrangement uses TRBV21-1 and TRBJ2-5; the D call TRBD2 from the table was never checked on the DNA. TRBV21-1 is a pseudogene. CDR3 length: 16 amino acids. This CDR3 is CASSTLSLGRQETQYF. The CDR3 bases are TGTGCCAGCAGCACTCTTTCACTAGGAAGGCAAGAGACCCAGTACTTC.